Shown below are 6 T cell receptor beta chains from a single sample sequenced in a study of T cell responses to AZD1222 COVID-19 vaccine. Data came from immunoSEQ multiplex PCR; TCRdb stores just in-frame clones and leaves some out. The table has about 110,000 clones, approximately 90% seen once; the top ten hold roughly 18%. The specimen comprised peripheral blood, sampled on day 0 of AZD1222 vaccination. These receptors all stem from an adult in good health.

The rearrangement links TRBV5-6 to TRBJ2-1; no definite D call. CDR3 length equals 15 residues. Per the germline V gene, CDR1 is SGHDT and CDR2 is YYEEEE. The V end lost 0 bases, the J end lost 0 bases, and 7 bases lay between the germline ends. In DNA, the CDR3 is TGTGCCAGCAGCTTGGGGCGGAACTCCTACAATGAGCAGTTCTTC. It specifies CASSLGRNSYNEQFF.

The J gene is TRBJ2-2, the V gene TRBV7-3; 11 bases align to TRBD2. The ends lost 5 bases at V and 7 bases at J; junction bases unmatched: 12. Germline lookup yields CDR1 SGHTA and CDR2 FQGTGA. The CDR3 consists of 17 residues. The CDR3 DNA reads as TGTGCCAGCAGCCCCGGGATAGCGGGAGGGTCTAGCGGGGAGCTGTTTTTT. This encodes CASSPGIAGGSSGELFF.

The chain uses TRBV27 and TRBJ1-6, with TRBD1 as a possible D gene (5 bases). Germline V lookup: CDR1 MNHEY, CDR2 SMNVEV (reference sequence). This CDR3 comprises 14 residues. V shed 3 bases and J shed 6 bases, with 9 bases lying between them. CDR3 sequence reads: CASSFPDSNSPLHF. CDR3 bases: TGTGCCAGCAGTTTTCCAGACAGTAATTCACCCCTCCACTTT.

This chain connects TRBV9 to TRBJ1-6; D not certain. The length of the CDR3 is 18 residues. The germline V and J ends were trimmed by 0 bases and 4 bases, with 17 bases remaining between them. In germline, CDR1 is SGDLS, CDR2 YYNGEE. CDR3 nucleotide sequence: TGTGCCAGCAGCGTAGGCTCCAGCCGGATAGGTTATAATTCACCCCTCCACTTT. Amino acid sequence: CASSVGSSRIGYNSPLHF.

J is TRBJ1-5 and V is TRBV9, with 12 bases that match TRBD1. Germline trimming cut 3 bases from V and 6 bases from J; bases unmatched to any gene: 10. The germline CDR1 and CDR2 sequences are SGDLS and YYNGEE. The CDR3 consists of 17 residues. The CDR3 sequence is CASSAGTGGALAQPQHF. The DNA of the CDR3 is TGTGCCAGCAGCGCTGGGACAGGGGGCGCCTTGGCTCAGCCCCAGCATTTT.

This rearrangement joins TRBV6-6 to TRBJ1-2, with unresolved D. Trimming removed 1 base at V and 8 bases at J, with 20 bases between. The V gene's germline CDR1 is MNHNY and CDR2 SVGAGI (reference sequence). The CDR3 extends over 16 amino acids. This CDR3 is CASSYFRLTTIDGYTF. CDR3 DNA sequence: TGTGCCAGCAGTTACTTCAGGCTAACCACTATCGACGGCTACACCTTC.